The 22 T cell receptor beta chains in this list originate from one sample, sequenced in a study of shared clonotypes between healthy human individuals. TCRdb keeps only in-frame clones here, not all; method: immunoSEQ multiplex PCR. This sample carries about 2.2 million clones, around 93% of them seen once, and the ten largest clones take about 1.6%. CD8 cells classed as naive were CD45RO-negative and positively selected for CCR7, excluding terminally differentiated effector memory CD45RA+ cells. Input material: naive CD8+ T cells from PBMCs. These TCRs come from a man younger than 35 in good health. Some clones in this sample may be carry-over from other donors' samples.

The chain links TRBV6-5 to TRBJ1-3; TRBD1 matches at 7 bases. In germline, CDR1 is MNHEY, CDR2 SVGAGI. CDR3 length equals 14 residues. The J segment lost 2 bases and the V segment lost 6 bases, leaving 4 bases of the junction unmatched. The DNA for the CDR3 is TGTGCCAGCAGGCCTGGGACAGCTGGAAACACCATATATTTT. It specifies CASRPGTAGNTIYF.

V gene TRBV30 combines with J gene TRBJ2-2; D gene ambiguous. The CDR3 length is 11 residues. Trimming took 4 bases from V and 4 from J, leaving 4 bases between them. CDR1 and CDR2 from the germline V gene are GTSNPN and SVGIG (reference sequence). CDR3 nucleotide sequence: TGTGCCTGGATTATCACCGGGGAGCTGTTTTTT. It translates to CAWIITGELFF.

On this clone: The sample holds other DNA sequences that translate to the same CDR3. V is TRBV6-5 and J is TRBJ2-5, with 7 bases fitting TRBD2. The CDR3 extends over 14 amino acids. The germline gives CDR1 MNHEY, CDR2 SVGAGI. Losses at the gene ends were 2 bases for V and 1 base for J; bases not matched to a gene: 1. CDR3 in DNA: TGTGCCAGCAGTTACGGGGGGGTCCAAGAGACCCAGTACTTC. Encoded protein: CASSYGGVQETQYF.

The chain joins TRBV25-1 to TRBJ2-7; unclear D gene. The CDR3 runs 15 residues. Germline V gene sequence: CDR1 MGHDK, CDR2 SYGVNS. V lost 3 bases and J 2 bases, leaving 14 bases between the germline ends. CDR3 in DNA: TGTGCCAGCAGTGAGGGCCACCGACTCCCCTACGAGCAGTACTTC. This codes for CASSEGHRLPYEQYF.

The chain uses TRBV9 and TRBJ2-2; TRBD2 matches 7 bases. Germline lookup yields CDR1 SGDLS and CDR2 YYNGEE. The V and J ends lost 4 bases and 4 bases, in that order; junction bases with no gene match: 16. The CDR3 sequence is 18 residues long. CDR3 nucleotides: TGTGCCAGCAGCCCCAAGGGGAGGGGTCTCTTTTTCACCGGGGAGCTGTTTTTT. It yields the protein CASSPKGRGLFFTGELFF.

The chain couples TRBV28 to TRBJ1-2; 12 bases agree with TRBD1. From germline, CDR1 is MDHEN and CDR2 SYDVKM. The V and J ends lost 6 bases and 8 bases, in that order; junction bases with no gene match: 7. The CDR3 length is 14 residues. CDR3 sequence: CASRAGQGARGYTF. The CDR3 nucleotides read TGTGCCAGCAGGGCGGGACAGGGGGCGAGAGGCTACACCTTC.

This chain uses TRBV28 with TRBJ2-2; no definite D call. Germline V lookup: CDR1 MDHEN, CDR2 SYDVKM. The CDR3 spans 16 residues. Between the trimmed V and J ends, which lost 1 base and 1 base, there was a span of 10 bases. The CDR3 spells CASSLYNLQNTGELFF. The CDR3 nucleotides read TGTGCCAGCAGTTTATACAACCTACAGAACACCGGGGAGCTGTTTTTT.

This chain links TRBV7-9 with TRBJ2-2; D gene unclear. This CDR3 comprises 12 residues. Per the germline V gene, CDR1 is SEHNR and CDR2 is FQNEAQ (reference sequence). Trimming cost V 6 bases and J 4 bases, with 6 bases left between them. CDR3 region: CASRPSTGELFF. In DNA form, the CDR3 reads TGTGCCAGCAGACCTAGCACCGGGGAGCTGTTTTTT.

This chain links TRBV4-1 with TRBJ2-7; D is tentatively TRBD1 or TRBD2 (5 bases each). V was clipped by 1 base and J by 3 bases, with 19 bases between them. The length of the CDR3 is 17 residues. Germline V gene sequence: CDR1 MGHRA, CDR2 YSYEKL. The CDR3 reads CASSQAGPGTISYEQYF. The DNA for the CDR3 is TGCGCCAGCAGCCAAGCGGGGCCCGGGACGATCAGCTACGAGCAGTACTTC.

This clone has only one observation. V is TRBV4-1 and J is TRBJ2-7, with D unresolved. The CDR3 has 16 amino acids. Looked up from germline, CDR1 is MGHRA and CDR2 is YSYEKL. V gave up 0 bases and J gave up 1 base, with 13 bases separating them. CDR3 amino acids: CASSQEYRVKSYEQYF. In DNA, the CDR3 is TGCGCCAGCAGCCAAGAGTACCGGGTTAAATCCTACGAGCAGTACTTC.

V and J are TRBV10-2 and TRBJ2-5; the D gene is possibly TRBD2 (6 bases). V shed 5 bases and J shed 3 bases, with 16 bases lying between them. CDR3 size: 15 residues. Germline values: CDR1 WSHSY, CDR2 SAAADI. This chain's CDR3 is CASSPTLREEETQYF. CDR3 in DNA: TGCGCCAGCAGTCCAACCCTGCGGGAAGAAGAGACCCAGTACTTC.

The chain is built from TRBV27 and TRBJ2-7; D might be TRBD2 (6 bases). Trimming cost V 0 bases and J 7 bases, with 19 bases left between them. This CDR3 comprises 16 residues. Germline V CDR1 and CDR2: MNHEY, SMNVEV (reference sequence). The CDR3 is CASSLSFVGGPGEQYF. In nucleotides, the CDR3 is TGTGCCAGCAGTTTATCGTTCGTGGGAGGCCCAGGGGAGCAGTACTTC.

CDR3 sequence reads: CAIRRAQATTYTEAFF. The CDR3, as DNA: TGTGCCATCAGGAGAGCACAGGCTACCACCTACACTGAAGCTTTCTTT. The rearrangement links TRBV10-3 to TRBJ1-1; D may be TRBD1 (5 bases). Germline CDR1 reads ENHRY; CDR2 reads SYGVKD. The CDR3 spans 16 residues. The ends were cut back, 6 bases at V and 3 bases at J, with 20 bases in the middle.

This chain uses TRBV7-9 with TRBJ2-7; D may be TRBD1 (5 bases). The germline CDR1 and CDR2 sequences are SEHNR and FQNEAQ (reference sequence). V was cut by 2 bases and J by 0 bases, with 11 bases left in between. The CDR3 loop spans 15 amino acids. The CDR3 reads CASSLPPDSSYEQYF. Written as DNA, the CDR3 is TGTGCCAGCAGCTTACCCCCAGACAGCTCCTACGAGCAGTACTTC.

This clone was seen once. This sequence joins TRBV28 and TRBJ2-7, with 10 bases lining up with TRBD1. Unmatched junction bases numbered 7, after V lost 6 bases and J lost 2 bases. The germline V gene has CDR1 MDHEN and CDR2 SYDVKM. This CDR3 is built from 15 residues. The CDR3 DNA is TGTGCCAGCAGGCTAGGGACAGGGGCAACCTACGAGCAGTACTTC. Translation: CASRLGTGATYEQYF.

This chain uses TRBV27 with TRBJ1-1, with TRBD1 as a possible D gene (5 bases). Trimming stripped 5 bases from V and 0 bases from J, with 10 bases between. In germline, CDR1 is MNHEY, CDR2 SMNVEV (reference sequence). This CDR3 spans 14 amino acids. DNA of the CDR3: TGTGCCAGCAGTGTCAGGGTCATGAACACTGAAGCTTTCTTT. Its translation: CASSVRVMNTEAFF.

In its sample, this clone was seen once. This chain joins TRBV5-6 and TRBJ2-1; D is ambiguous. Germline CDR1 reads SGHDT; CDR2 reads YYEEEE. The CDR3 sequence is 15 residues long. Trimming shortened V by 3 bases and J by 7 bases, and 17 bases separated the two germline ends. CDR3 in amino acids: CASSSSPLSKNEQFF. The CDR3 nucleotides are TGTGCCAGCAGCTCAAGCCCCCTTAGCAAGAATGAGCAGTTCTTC. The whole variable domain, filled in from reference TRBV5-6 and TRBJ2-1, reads DAGVTQSPTHLIKTRGQQVTLRCSPKSGHDTVSWYQQALGQGPQFIFQYYEEEERQRGNFPDRFSGHQFPNYSSELNVNALLLGDSALYLCASSSSPLSKNEQFFGPGTRLTVL.

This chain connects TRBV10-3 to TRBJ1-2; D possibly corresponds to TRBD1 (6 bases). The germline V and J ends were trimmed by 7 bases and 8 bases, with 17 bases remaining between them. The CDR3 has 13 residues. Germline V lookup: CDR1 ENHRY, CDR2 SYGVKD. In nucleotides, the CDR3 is TGTGCCATCACTCCGGGGGGGGCGCGAGGCTACACCTTC. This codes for CAITPGGARGYTF.

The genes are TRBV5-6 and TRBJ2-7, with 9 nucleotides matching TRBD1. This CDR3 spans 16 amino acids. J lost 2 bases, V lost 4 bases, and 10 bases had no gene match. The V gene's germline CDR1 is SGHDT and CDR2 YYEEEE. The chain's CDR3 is CASSTMTGGPTYEQYF. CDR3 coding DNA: TGTGCCAGCAGCACCATGACAGGGGGTCCCACCTACGAGCAGTACTTC.

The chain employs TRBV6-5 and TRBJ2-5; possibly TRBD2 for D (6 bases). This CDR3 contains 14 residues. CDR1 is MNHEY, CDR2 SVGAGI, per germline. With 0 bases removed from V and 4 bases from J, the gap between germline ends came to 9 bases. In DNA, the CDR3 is TGTGCCAGCAGTTACTCGCCAGCGGGAGAGACCCAGTACTTC. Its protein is CASSYSPAGETQYF.

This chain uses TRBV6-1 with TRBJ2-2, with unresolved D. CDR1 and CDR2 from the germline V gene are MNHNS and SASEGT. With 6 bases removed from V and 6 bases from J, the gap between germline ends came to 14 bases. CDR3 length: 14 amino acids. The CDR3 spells CASRPLSKAGELFF. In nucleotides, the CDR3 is TGTGCCAGCAGGCCACTGAGCAAGGCCGGGGAGCTGTTTTTT.

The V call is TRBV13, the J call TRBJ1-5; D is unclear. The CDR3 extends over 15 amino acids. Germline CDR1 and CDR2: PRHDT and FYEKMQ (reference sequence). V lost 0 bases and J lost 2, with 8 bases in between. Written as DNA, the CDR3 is TGTGCCAGCAGCTTAGGACTCGACGGCAATCAGCCCCAGCATTTT. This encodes CASSLGLDGNQPQHF. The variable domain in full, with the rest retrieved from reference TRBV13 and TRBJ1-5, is AAGVIQSPRHLIKEKRETATLKCYPIPRHDTVYWYQQGPGQDPQFLISFYEKMQSDKGSIPDRFSAQQFSDYHSELNMSSLELGDSALYFCASSLGLDGNQPQHFGDGTRLSIL.